This T cell receptor (beta chain) was identified during a study of blood T cells in healthy people across ages. This clonotype was observed a few times. CDR3 length: 15 residues. CDR1 and CDR2 from the germline V gene are MNHEY and SVGEGT. The germline V and J ends were trimmed by 6 bases and 2 bases, with 15 bases remaining between them. Alongside a J-beta primer mix, a sample-barcoded 5' primer served in a second PCR lasting about 7 to 12 cycles. A single record per CDR3 protein comes from TCRdb applying MiXCR to the 5' RACE reads. The table lists around 280,000 distinct CDR3 sequences, 25% to 30% of them singletons.

The genes are TRBV6-2 or TRBV6-3 and TRBJ2-3, with D perhaps TRBD1 (6 bases). The source material was blood. This TCR came from a woman between 70 and 85 years old in good health. The CDR3 loop is CASRRRDIYTDTQYF. As DNA, the CDR3 is TGTGCCAGCAGACGACGGGACATATACACAGATACGCAGTATTTT.